The clone carrying this TCR beta chain was seen a few times. This entry belongs to a study of blood T cell repertoires in COVID-19. V shed 0 bases and J shed 6 bases, with 5 bases lying between them. From germline, CDR1 is ENHRY and CDR2 SYGVKD. The CDR3 sequence is 13 residues long. Recovery meant two consecutive negative NP/OP PCR tests, professional clearance, or resolved symptoms. Method: immunoSEQ multiplex PCR; TCRdb's copy keeps in-frame clones and lacks some. In the table there are some 250,000 clones, 70% to 85% of which are singletons. The sequenced material came from PBMCs or T cells enriched from blood (not recorded which). The TCR comes from a man in his forties who had recovered from COVID-19. This rearrangement joins TRBV10-3 to TRBJ2-2; a possible D gene is TRBD2 (5 bases). Here the CDR3 reads CAISESRAGELFF. The CDR3 DNA is TGTGCCATCAGTGAGTCGAGGGCCGGGGAGCTGTTTTTT.